This T cell receptor beta chain was observed in a study of blood T cell repertoires in COVID-19. The ends were cut back, 3 bases at V and 0 bases at J, with 22 bases in the middle. Per the germline V gene, CDR1 is SGHDT and CDR2 is YYEEEE. The CDR3 covers 19 residues. Methods used by the authors: Reference gene primers were amplified, and this amplification served to estimate nucleated cell counts. Some clones are missing from TCRdb's copy, which holds only in-frame ones; the method was immunoSEQ multiplex PCR. D and trimming were read from the DNA, whereas the V and J calls and clone size are those reported in that table. The sample gives just under 350,000 clones, about 87% of which show up once; about 6.9% is in the top ten.

The TCR sequence derives from a woman in her 50s with COVID-19, enrolled during active disease. Source material: peripheral blood. The genes are TRBV5-6 and TRBJ2-1; the D gene is possibly TRBD2 (6 bases). The CDR3 sequence: CASSSISGRAGYSYNEQFF. DNA for the CDR3: TGTGCCAGCAGCTCAATAAGCGGTAGGGCGGGGTACTCCTACAATGAGCAGTTCTTC.